These 3 T cell receptor beta chains were all obtained from the same sample, sequenced in a study of cytomegalovirus exposure and HLA in healthy donors (dated by TCRdb to the late 2010s). Libraries were built with the immunoSEQ multiplex PCR assay. TCRdb took this table from immuneACCESS and kept in-frame rearrangements with V and J called. Such tables lack part of the clones; where checked against another copy, unresolved V genes explain under half of the gap, and the rest is unexplained. The sample table records around 250,000 clones; 90% of these occur just once. Around 0.34% of the sample lies in the top ten. Sequencing was done on a sample of PBMCs. These receptor sequences come from a woman between 18 and 29 years old in good health and CMV-seronegative.

The chain is built from TRBV29-1 and TRBJ1-4, with D perhaps matching TRBD1 (6 bases). This CDR3 comprises 15 residues. Germline CDR1 and CDR2: SQVTM and ANQGSEA. V lost 4 bases to trimming and J lost 5 bases, with 17 bases between them. The CDR3 DNA sequence: TGCAGCGTTGGGACCCGGACAGTCGAAAATGAAAAACTGTTTTTT. It translates to CSVGTRTVENEKLFF.

This chain joins TRBV19 and TRBJ1-3; TRBD1 agrees at 9 bases. Germline V gene lookup returns CDR1 LNHDA and CDR2 SQIVND (reference sequence). J was trimmed by 1 base and V by 5 bases; bases with no gene match: 6. The CDR3 contains 16 residues. CDR3 region: CASSPGTGISGNTIYF. As DNA, the CDR3 is TGTGCCAGTAGTCCGGGGACAGGGATATCTGGAAACACCATATATTTT.

This chain uses TRBV28 with TRBJ1-6; TRBD1 matches at 8 bases. Unmatched junction bases numbered 8, after V lost 6 bases and J lost 10 bases. Germline-derived CDR1 and CDR2 are MDHEN and SYDVKM. The CDR3 length is 14 residues. CDR3 DNA: TGTGCCAGCAGCCCGGACAGGGAGGTCTCACCCCTCCACTTT. Amino acids: CASSPDREVSPLHF.